The T cell receptor beta chain under discussion was sequenced for a study of blood T cell repertoires in COVID-19. The wider study: The origin of the acute and convalescent COVID-19 samples was the United States, Italy and Spain. T cells, B-cell-depleted T cells, or PBMCs supplied cDNA or gDNA.

This CDR3 has 15 amino acids. Germline V gene data show CDR1 as LNHNV and CDR2 as YYDKDF (reference sequence). With V trimmed by 3 bases and J by 4 bases, 3 bases remained unmatched. Original analysis: The authors estimated nucleated cell counts from reference gene primer amplification. Generated by immunoSEQ multiplex PCR, the TCRdb table keeps only in-frame clones and is missing some. V and J calls and clone size are those listed in that table; D and trimming were worked out from the DNA. The table records a few hundred thousand clones, approximately 87% of them present only once. The chain carries TRBV15 and TRBJ1-4; TRBD1 aligns across 9 bases. The sequenced sample was peripheral blood. This clonotype was sampled from a man between 60 and 70 years old who had recovered from COVID-19. The DNA for the CDR3 is TGTGCCACCAGCAGTCACAGGGGGCATAATGAAAAACTGTTTTTT. It specifies CATSSHRGHNEKLFF.